This entry concerns a single TCR beta chain. The antigen is not known. TCR beta CDR3 sequences were amplified from RNA transcripts. TCR CDR3 regions were first amplified by RT-PCR with HTBI primers. TCRdb fed the multiplex PCR reads into MiXCR, producing one record per CDR3 protein. The profile shows about 400,000 distinct CDR3 sequences, roughly 15% of them singletons. V lost 0 bases, J lost 0 bases, and 11 bases stayed unmatched. Per the germline V gene, CDR1 is MNHNY and CDR2 is SVGAGI (reference sequence). The CDR3 runs to 18 residues. These data belong to a study of T cells in Graves' hyperthyroidism and ophthalmopathy. For the study at large: Peripheral blood specimens were obtained at initial diagnosis, prior to any treatment. Points from the study as a whole: Blood shared most expanded thyroid clonotypes above 0.001.

The V gene is TRBV6-6, the J gene TRBJ2-7; 7 nucleotides agree with TRBD1. Sequenced sample: blood. This TCR derives from a woman aged 25 to 45 with Graves' ophthalmopathy. The CDR3 sequence: CASSYSIPGTVISYEQYF. The CDR3 nucleotides read TGTGCCAGCAGTTACTCGATTCCCGGGACAGTGATCTCCTACGAGCAGTACTTC.